A single T cell receptor (beta chain) is shown here with its context. The antigen is unknown. This sample was included in a study of cytotoxic CD8 clonotypes in ibrutinib-treated CLL. Study results and caveats: Clonality went higher at ibrutinib response and then dropped back toward baseline at progression.

A 1 in 200,000 to 1 in 1 million T cell depth was the sequencing target. Method: immunoSEQ multiplex PCR; TCRdb's copy keeps in-frame clones and lacks some. The table records roughly 76,000 clones, more than 70% of them present only once. Source: PBMCs, taken at disease progression, from a patient treated with ibrutinib. The clonotype was recovered from a human donor with chronic lymphocytic leukemia.

The CDR3 is CASSDPGLASGNEQFF. The CDR3 DNA reads TGCGCCAGCAGTGACCCGGGACTAGCGTCCGGAAATGAGCAGTTCTTC. This chain connects TRBV10-1 to TRBJ2-1; 10 nucleotides match TRBD2. The J segment lost 7 bases and the V segment lost 3 bases, leaving 9 bases of the junction unmatched. CDR3 length equals 16 residues. CDR1 WNHNN and CDR2 SYGVQD come from the germline V gene (reference sequence).